These 8 T cell receptor beta chains came from one sample sequenced in a study of blood T cell repertoires in COVID-19. TCRdb's table, derived via immunoSEQ multiplex PCR, lists solely in-frame clones and lacks some. The sample includes some 220,000 clones, over 75% of them seen just once. Sequencing input: PBMCs or T cells enriched from blood (not recorded which). These receptors all come from a woman aged 18-30 years in a cohort exposed to, infected with or recovered from COVID-19 (not recorded which).

This clone has a handful of counts. The chain employs TRBV5-1 and TRBJ1-1; TRBD1 is a possible D gene (5 bases). The V gene lost 0 bases and the J gene lost 7 bases, with 13 bases spanning the gap. This CDR3 is built from 14 residues. Germline V lookup: CDR1 SGHRS, CDR2 YFSETQ. This CDR3 reads CASSLAPGRDEAFF. The DNA for the CDR3 is TGCGCCAGCAGCTTGGCCCCAGGGAGGGATGAAGCTTTCTTT.

The chain combines TRBV5-6 with TRBJ2-7, with TRBD2 identical over 8 bases. Germline CDR1 reads SGHDT; CDR2 reads YYEEEE. The CDR3 has 14 amino acids. Trimming cost V 2 bases and J 4 bases; bases outside gene matches: 5. The CDR3 here is CASSLNGRGYEQYF. The CDR3 DNA reads as TGTGCCAGCAGCTTAAACGGGAGGGGGTACGAGCAGTACTTC.

V usage is TRBV25-1 and J usage is TRBJ2-3; 13 nucleotides agree with TRBD2. Trimming removed 6 bases from V and 7 bases from J; junction bases left unmatched: 4. Germline CDR1 reads MGHDK; CDR2 reads SYGVNS. There are 14 residues in the CDR3. The CDR3: CASRLAGGPNTQYF. CDR3 nucleotide sequence: TGTGCCAGCAGACTAGCGGGAGGGCCCAATACGCAGTATTTT.

The V gene is TRBV19, the J gene TRBJ1-6, with D unresolved. CDR3 length: 13 residues. From germline, CDR1 is LNHDA and CDR2 SQIVND (reference sequence). Trimming stripped 9 bases from V and 8 bases from J, with 14 bases between. The CDR3 coding sequence is TGTGCCAGCCGGTCCCTTCTTCATTCACCCCTCCACTTT. Protein: CASRSLLHSPLHF.

This clone appeared once. The chain combines TRBV4-1 with TRBJ1-2; D is ambiguous. Germline CDR1 and CDR2: MGHRA and YSYEKL. The CDR3 contains 16 residues. V lost 1 base and J lost 1, with 13 bases in between. For the CDR3, the DNA is TGCGCCAGCAGCCAAGCCACACGAAACCTTAACTATGGCTACACCTTC. It translates to CASSQATRNLNYGYTF.

This clone came up once. V and J are TRBV11-2 and TRBJ2-7; TRBD2 might be the D (7 bases). The V end lost 1 base, the J end lost 3 bases, and 16 bases lay between the germline ends. The CDR3 has 16 residues. The germline V gene encodes CDR1 SGHAT and CDR2 FQNNGV. The CDR3 DNA sequence: TGTGCCAGCAGCTTAGGGGCGGCGGGGGCAGACTACGAGCAGTACTTC. This encodes CASSLGAAGADYEQYF.

This clone occurred a few times. V gene TRBV7-9 combines with J gene TRBJ2-2; 11 bases match TRBD2. V shed 11 bases, J shed 1 base, and the junction held 3 bases outside the gene matches. This CDR3 has 14 residues. CDR1 and CDR2 from the germline V gene are SEHNR and FQNEAQ (reference sequence). The CDR3 DNA follows: TGTGCCGCCACTAGCGGGGGGAACACCGGGGAGCTGTTTTTT. Translated, it gives CAATSGGNTGELFF.

V usage is TRBV2 and J usage is TRBJ1-2; D is ambiguous. The CDR3 contains 14 residues. Trimming left V 1 base short and J 2 bases short, with 8 bases between. Germline values: CDR1 SNHLY, CDR2 FYNNEI. The CDR3 protein is CASSEGRLNYGYTF. For the CDR3, the DNA is TGTGCCAGCAGTGAAGGCAGACTCAACTATGGCTACACCTTC.